The subject of this entry is one TCR beta chain. Antigen: not known. Clones were sequenced by immunoSEQ multiplex PCR, and TCRdb holds only the in-frame ones, with some missing. The sample has 87,000 or so clones, around 85% seen once; the top ten hold 3.8%. This record comes from a study of OX40 agonist ivuxolimab in advanced cancers. Study-wide context: Dose-escalation patients were diagnosed with hepatocellular carcinoma, melanoma, renal cell cancer or head and neck cancer. Study-wide points: Dosing at 0.1 to 3.0 mg/kg was accompanied by clonal expansion of CD4+ and CD8+ blood T cells by week 6. Researchers report that CD8+ T cells had, on average, more expanded clones than CD4+.

V shed 6 bases, J shed 6 bases, and the junction held 13 bases outside the gene matches. This CDR3 spans 15 amino acids. The V gene's germline CDR1 is SGHVS and CDR2 FNYEAQ. This clonotype was sampled from an adult with an advanced solid tumor such as melanoma, head and neck, liver or kidney cancer. The rearrangement links TRBV7-6 to TRBJ2-7; TRBD2 aligns across 8 bases. The sequencing here drew on CD4+ or CD8+ T cells sorted from blood, taken in a trial of the OX40 agonist ivuxolimab. The CDR3 reads CASSFLAGDQGEQYF. The CDR3 bases are TGTGCCAGCAGTTTCCTAGCGGGCGACCAGGGCGAGCAGTACTTC.